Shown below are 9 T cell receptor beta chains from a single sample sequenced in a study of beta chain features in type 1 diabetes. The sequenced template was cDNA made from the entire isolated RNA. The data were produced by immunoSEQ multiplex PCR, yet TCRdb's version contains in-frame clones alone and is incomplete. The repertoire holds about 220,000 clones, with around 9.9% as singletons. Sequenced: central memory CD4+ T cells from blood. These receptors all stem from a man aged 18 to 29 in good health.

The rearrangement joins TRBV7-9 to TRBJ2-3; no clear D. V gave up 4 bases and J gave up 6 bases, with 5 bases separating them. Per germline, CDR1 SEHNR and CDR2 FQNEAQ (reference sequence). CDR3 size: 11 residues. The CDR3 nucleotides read TGTGCCAGCAGCTCCCAGGATACGCAGTATTTT. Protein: CASSSQDTQYF.

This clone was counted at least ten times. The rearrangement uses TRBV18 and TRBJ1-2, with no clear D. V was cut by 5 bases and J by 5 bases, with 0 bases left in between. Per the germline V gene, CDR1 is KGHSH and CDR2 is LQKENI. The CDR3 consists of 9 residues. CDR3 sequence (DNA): TGTGCCAGCTCATATGGCTACACCTTC. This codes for CASSYGYTF.

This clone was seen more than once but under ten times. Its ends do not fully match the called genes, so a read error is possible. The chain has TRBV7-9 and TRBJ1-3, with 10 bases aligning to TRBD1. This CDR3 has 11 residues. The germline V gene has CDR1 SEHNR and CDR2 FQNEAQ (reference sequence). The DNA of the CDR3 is TGTGCCGGACATGGGACAGGGGCGCTACATTTT. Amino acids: CAGHGTGALHF.

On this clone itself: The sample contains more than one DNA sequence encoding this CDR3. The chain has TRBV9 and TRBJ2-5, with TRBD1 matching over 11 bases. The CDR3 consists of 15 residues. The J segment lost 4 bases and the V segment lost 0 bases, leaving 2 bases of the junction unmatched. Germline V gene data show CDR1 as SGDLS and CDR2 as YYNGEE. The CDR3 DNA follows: TGTGCCAGCAGCGTAGGGACAGGGGGCGTAGAGACCCAGTACTTC. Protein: CASSVGTGGVETQYF.

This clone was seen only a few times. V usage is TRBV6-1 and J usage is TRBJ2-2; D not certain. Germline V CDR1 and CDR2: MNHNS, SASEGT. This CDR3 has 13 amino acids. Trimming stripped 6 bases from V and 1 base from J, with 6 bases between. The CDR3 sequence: CASSRENTGELFF. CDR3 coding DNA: TGTGCCAGCAGCCGTGAGAACACCGGGGAGCTGTTTTTT.

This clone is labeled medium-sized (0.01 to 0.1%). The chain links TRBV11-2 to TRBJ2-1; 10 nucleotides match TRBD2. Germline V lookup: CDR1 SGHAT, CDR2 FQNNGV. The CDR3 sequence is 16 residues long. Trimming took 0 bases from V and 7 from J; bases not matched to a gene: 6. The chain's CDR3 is CASSLDRASGSNEQFF. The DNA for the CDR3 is TGTGCCAGCAGCTTAGATAGGGCTAGCGGGAGTAATGAGCAGTTCTTC.

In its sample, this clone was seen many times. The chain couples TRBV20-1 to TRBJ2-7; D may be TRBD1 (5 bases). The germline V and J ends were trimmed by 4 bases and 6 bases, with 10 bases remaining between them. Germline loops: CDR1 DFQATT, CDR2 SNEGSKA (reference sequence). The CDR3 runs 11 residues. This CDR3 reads CSATGHPEQYF. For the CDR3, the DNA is TGCAGTGCTACTGGACACCCCGAGCAGTACTTC.

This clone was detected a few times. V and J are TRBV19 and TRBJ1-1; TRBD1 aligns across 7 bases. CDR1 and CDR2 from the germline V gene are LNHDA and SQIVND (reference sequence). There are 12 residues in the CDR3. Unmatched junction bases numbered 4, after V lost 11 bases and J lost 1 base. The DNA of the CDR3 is TGTGCCGCGACAGGGCGGAACACTGAAGCTTTCTTT. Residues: CAATGRNTEAFF.

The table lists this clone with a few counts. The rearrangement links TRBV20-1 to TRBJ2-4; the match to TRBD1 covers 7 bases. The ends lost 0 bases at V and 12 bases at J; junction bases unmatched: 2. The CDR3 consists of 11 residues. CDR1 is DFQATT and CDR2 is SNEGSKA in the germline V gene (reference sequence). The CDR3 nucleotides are TGCAGTGCTAGAGAGGGACAGTCTCAGTACTTC. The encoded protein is CSAREGQSQYF.